This T cell receptor beta chain originates from a study of T cell repertoires in cytomegalovirus infection. In TCRdb, the reads were re-called with MiXCR into one record per CDR3 protein. The sample shows hundreds of thousands of distinct CDR3 sequences, approximately 32% of them seen only once. Concerning this clonotype itself: The antigen is undetermined.

The germline CDR1 and CDR2 sequences are SGHVT and SQSDAQ. The CDR3 contains 15 residues. Trimming removed 3 bases from V and 4 bases from J; junction bases left unmatched: 7. Sequenced here: cultured PBMCs, sampled from culture after CMV antigen stimulation. The V gene is TRBV7-4, the J gene TRBJ2-7; 9 bases match TRBD2. The TCR was taken from a human donor in good health (CMV status not recorded). Some clones in this sample may be carry-over from other donors' samples. The CDR3 loop reads CASSLDATSGYEQYF. The DNA for the CDR3 is TGTGCCAGCAGCTTGGACGCGACTAGCGGTTACGAGCAGTACTTC.